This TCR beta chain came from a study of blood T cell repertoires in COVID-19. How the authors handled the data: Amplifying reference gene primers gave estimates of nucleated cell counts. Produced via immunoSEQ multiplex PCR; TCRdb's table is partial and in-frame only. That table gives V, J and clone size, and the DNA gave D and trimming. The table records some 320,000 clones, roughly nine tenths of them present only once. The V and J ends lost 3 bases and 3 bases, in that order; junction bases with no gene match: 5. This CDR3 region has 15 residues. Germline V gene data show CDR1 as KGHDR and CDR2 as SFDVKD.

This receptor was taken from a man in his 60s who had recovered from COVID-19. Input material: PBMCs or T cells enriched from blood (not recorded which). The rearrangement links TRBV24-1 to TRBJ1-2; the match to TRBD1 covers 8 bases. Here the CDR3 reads CATSDPGGTDYGYTF. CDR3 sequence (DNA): TGTGCCACCAGTGATCCAGGGGGCACCGACTATGGCTACACCTTC.